This T cell receptor (beta chain) was profiled in a study of blood T cell repertoires in COVID-19. Study-wide background: Italy, Spain and the United States were the sources of the convalescent and acute COVID-19 samples. The analysed material was cDNA or gDNA that came from T cells, B-cell-depleted T cells, or PBMCs.

In the original processing: Nucleated cell counts were estimated from reference gene primer amplification. TCRdb keeps only in-frame clones here, not all; method: immunoSEQ multiplex PCR. The V and J calls and clone size come from that table; D and trimming were worked out from the DNA. Found here are about 250,000 clones, around 86% of them singletons; the top ten hold 1.5% to 2%. The V gene's germline CDR1 is LGHDT and CDR2 YNNKEL (reference sequence). The CDR3 runs to 15 residues. Trimming removed 1 base from V and 2 bases from J, with 12 bases in between. The chain joins TRBV3-1 (or the pseudogene TRBV3-2) to TRBJ2-7, with D perhaps TRBD2 (5 bases). This sequence originates from a woman aged 55-69 years who had recovered from COVID-19. Material for sequencing was peripheral blood. In DNA form, the CDR3 reads TGTGCCAGCAGCCAAGGTCCTAGCTTCCCCTACGAGCAGTACTTC. Translating gives CASSQGPSFPYEQYF.